This T cell receptor beta chain stems from a study of regulatory dendritic cells for organ transplantation. Germline values: CDR1 MGHDK, CDR2 SYGVNS. This CDR3 contains 14 residues. With 4 bases removed from V and 2 bases from J, the gap between germline ends came to 11 bases. The study's findings and limits: Memory CD8+ clonal expansion seemed more limited with regulatory than mature dendritic cells.

Of note for this clone: The target antigen is unknown.

This table comes from immunoSEQ multiplex PCR, and its TCRdb copy is limited to in-frame clones, with some not included. The sample includes 25,000 to 35,000 clones, more than 65% seen only once; the top ten take approximately 0.44%. This chain links TRBV25-1 with TRBJ2-5, with D possibly being TRBD2 (5 bases). This receptor was taken from a human donor in good health. The sample taken for sequencing was naive CD8+ T cells from blood. Sample subset: CD45RA+ naive T cells. Written as DNA, the CDR3 is TGTGCCAGCAGTGCCATGGGCGGGCAAGAGACCCAGTACTTC. Amino acid sequence: CASSAMGGQETQYF.